The subject of this entry is one TCR beta chain. In the same sample, other DNA sequences code for this CDR3. TCRdb's copy holds only in-frame clones and misses some; the assay was immunoSEQ multiplex PCR. The sample holds 60,000 to 70,000 clones; approximately 89% are singletons and the top ten take approximately 1.5%. Germline V gene data show CDR1 as SQVTM and CDR2 as ANQGSEA. CDR3 length equals 12 residues. V was cut by 1 base and J by 4 bases, with 8 bases left in between. This sample is drawn from a study of T cell changes during pregnancy in multiple sclerosis. The sequence was collected from a female donor with multiple sclerosis, enrolled in a pregnancy study. The specimen was peripheral blood, collected in the second trimester of pregnancy. The rearrangement uses TRBV29-1 and TRBJ2-7; D is unresolved. CDR3 nucleotides: TGCAGCGTTGAAGTAACAGATTACGAGCAGTACTTC. Protein product: CSVEVTDYEQYF.